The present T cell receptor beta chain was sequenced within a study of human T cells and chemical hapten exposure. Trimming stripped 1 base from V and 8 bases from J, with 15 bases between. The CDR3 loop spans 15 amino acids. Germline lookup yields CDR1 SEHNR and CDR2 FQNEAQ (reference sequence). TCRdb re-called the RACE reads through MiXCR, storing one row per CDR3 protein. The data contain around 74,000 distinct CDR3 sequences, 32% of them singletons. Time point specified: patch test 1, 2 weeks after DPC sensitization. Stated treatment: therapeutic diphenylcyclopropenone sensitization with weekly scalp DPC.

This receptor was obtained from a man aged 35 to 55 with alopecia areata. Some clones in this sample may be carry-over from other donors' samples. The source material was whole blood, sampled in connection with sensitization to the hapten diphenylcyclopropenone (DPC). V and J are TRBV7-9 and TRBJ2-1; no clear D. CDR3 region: CASSLGGVAVDEQFF. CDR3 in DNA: TGTGCCAGCAGCTTAGGAGGAGTAGCTGTCGATGAGCAGTTCTTC.